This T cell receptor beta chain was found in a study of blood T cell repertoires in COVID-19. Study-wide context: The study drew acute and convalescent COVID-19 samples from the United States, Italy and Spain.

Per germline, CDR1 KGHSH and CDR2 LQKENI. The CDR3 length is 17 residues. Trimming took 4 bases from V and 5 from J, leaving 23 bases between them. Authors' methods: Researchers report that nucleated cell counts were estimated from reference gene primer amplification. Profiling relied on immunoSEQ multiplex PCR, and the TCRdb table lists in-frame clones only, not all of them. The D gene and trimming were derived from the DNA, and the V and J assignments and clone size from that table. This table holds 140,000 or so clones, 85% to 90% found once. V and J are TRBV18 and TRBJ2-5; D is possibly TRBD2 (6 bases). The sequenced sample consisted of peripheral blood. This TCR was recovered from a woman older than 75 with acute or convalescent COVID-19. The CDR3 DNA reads TGTGCCAGCTCACTTAGCCGGGACCCAGGCGGAGGGGAGACCCAGTACTTC. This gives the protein CASSLSRDPGGGETQYF.